This T cell receptor (beta chain) was profiled in a study of glioma-infiltrating T cells. This clonotype was recorded many times. Its specificity is not known. TCR alpha and beta CDR3 regions were amplified from RNA using iRepertoire nested multiplex PCR. Tissue mRNA or PBMC total RNA, about 95-450 ng, went into one-step reverse transcription and amplification. TCRdb independently ran MiXCR on the multiplex PCR reads; one entry per CDR3 protein. The sample yields more than 95,000 distinct CDR3 sequences, approximately 25% seen once. Study observations and caveats: Only very few CDR3 sequences appeared in both tissue and blood. Gliomas, especially low-grade, showed above-expected tissue-blood divergence; non-neoplastic patients showed below.

The source material was glioma tissue, nonneoplastic brain tissue, or PBMCs (not recorded which). The TCR sequence derives from a human donor with low-grade glioma or glioblastoma, undergoing nonglioma brain surgery, or in good health (not recorded which).

In nucleotides, the CDR3 is TGCAGTGCTAGGGCGGGCGGTACCACCTACGAGCAGTACTTC. This codes for CSARAGGTTYEQYF. The chain joins TRBV20-1 to TRBJ2-7, with a possible D match to TRBD2 (5 bases). The CDR3 length is 14 residues. Trimming stripped 3 bases from V and 2 bases from J, with 14 bases between. Germline assignment: CDR1 DFQATT and CDR2 SNEGSKA (reference sequence).